The 3 T cell receptor beta chains listed next were all sequenced from one sample in a study of cytomegalovirus exposure and HLA in healthy donors. Measured with immunoSEQ multiplex PCR; TCRdb has only the in-frame clones, and not every one. Here the sample spans 140,000 or so clones, roughly 90% being singletons. What was sequenced was PBMCs. Receptors were obtained from a man younger than 35 in good health and CMV-seronegative.

V is TRBV11-2 and J is TRBJ2-1, with D maybe TRBD1 (5 bases). V shed 4 bases and J shed 4 bases, with 17 bases lying between them. Germline lookup yields CDR1 SGHAT and CDR2 FQNNGV. The CDR3 has 16 amino acids. Written as DNA, the CDR3 is TGTGCCAGCAGCTCCCTAAAACCGACAGAGTACAATGAGCAGTTCTTC. Its protein product is CASSSLKPTEYNEQFF.

J is TRBJ2-7 and V is TRBV7-8; TRBD2 agrees at 7 bases. V dropped 5 bases and J dropped 4; count of bases not matched to a gene: 11. The CDR3 sequence is 15 residues long. Germline assignment: CDR1 SGHVS and CDR2 FQNEAQ. CDR3 DNA sequence: TGTGCCAGCAGCAACCGGACTAGTAGACCATACGAGCAGTACGTC. Residues: CASSNRTSRPYEQYV.

A few counts support this clone. The rearrangement joins TRBV30 to TRBJ1-6, with D perhaps matching TRBD1 (6 bases). V gave up 2 bases and J gave up 5 bases, with 10 bases separating them. There are 14 residues in the CDR3. Germline CDR1 and CDR2: GTSNPN and SVGIG (reference sequence). The CDR3 coding sequence is TGTGCCTGGAGTACAGGGCGGGATAATTCACCCCTCCACTTT. Amino acid sequence: CAWSTGRDNSPLHF.